This TCR beta chain came from a study of T cell repertoires in cytomegalovirus infection. The wider study: Carrying CMV and the relevant HLA type showed in public TCR beta signatures.

From the reads, TCRdb called clonotypes with MiXCR, one entry per CDR3 protein. The repertoire consists of approximately 550,000 distinct CDR3 sequences, with about 17% occurring once and the leading ten covering roughly a quarter. Findings and caveats of the study: Summed frequency of public TCR beta families distinguished CMV carriers with the relevant HLA.

This clonotype occurred many times. What it binds is not known. CDR1 is SGHVS, CDR2 FQNEAQ, per germline. V gave up 5 bases and J gave up 7 bases; unmatched junction bases: 4. There are 12 residues in the CDR3. The sample comprised CD8+ T cells from PBMCs. The chain employs TRBV7-8 and TRBJ1-1; TRBD1 aligns across 7 bases. The clonotype originates from a human donor in good health (CMV status not recorded). Some clones in this sample may be carry-over from other donors' samples. The CDR3, as DNA: TGTGCCAGCAGCCCCCAGGGGGATGAAGCTTTCTTT. The encoded protein is CASSPQGDEAFF. The full variable domain, its missing parts supplied by reference TRBV7-8 and TRBJ1-1, is GAGVSQSPRYKVAKRGQDVALRCDPISGHVSLFWYQQALGQGPEFLTYFQNEAQLDKSGLPSDRFFAERPEGSVSTLKIQRTQQEDSAVYLCASSPQGDEAFFGQGTRLTVV.